What follows describes a single T cell receptor beta chain. For the second PCR, which ran for 7 to 11 cycles, a sample-barcoded 5' primer and a J-beta primer mix were used. MiXCR, applied by TCRdb to the 5' RACE reads, yields one record per CDR3 protein. This table holds 890,000 or so distinct CDR3 sequences, less than 80% found once. The sample is drawn from a study of blood T cells in healthy people across ages. CDR1 MNHNS and CDR2 SASEGT come from the germline V gene. There are 17 residues in the CDR3. V shed 6 bases and J 7 bases; nucleotides not matched to a gene: 14. This clonotype was sampled from a young man in good health. The V gene is TRBV6-1, the J gene TRBJ1-6; 8 positions match TRBD1. The material sequenced was blood. CDR3 coding DNA: TGTGCCAGCAGCAGGGGAGGACAGGGAGGAGGAAATTCACCCCTCCACTTT. Its translation is CASSRGGQGGGNSPLHF.